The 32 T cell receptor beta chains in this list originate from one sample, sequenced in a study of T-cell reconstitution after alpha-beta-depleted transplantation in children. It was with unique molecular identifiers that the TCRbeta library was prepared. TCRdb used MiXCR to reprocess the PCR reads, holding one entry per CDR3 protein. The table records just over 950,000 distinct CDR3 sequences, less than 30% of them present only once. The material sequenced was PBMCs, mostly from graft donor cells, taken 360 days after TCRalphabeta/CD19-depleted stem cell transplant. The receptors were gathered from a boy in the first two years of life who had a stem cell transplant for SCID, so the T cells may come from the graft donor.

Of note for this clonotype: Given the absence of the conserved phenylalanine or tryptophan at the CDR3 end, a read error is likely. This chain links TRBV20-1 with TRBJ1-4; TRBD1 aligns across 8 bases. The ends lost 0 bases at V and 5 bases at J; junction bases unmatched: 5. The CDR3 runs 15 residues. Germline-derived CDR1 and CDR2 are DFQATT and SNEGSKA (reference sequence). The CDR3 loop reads CSARDPRQGNEKLFS. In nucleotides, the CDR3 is TGCAGTGCTAGAGATCCGCGACAGGGGAATGAAAAACTGTTTTCT.

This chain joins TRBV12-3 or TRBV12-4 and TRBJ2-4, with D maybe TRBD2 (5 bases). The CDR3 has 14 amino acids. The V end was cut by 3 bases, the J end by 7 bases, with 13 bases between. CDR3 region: CASSFEGVVNIQYF. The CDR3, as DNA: TGTGCCAGCAGTTTTGAGGGCGTGGTGAACATTCAGTACTTC.

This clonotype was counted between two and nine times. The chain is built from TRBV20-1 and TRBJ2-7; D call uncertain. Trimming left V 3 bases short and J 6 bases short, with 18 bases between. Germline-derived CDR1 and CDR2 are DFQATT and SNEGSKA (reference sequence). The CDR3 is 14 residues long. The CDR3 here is CSASLALLPGEQYF. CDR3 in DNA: TGCAGTGCTAGTCTCGCACTACTCCCGGGCGAGCAGTACTTC.

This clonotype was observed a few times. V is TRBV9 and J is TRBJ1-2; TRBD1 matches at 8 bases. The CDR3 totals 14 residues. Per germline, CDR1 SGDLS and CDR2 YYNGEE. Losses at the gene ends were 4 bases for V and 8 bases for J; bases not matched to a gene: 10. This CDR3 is CASSFGTGISGYTF. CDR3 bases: TGTGCCAGCAGCTTCGGGACAGGTATTAGCGGCTACACCTTC.

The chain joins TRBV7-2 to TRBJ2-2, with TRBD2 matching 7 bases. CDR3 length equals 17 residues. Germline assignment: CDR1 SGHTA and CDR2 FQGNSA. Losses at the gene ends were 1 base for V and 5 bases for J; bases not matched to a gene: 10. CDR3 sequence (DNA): TGTGCCAGCAGCTTAGTCGCGGCGGGGGTATCAACCGGGGAGCTGTTTTTT. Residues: CASSLVAAGVSTGELFF. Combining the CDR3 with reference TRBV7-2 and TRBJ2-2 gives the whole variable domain GAGVSQSPSNKVTEKGKDVELRCDPISGHTALYWYRQSLGQGLEFLIYFQGNSAPDKSGLPSDRFSAERTGGSVSTLTIQRTQQEDSAVYLCASSLVAAGVSTGELFFGEGSRLTVL.

The CDR3 protein is CASSYRGFGAYNEQFF. For the CDR3, the DNA is TGTGCCAGCAGTTATAGGGGTTTCGGAGCCTACAATGAGCAGTTCTTC. The gene calls are TRBV6-5 and TRBJ2-1; D might be TRBD1 (5 bases). Trimming took off 3 bases at V and 2 bases at J, with 14 bases between the two ends. This CDR3 spans 16 amino acids. CDR1 and CDR2 (germline): MNHEY, SVGAGI.

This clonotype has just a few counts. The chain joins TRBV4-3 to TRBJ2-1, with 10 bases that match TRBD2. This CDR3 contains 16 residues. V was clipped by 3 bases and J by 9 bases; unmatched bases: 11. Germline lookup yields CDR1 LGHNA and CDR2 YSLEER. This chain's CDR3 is CASSQILAGVGSEQFF. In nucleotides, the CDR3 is TGCGCCAGCAGCCAGATCCTAGCGGGGGTAGGGAGTGAGCAGTTCTTC.

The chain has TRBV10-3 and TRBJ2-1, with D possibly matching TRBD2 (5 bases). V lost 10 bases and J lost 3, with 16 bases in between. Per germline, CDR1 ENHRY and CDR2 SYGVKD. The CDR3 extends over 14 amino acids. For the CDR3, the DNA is TGTGCCAGCTCCCCCGGGGTGATCTACAATGAGCAGTTCTTC. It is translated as CASSPGVIYNEQFF.

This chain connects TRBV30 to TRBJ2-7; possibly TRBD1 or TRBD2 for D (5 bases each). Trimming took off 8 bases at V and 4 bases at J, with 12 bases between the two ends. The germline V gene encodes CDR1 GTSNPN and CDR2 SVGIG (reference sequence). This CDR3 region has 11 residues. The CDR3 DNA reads TGTGCCCAAGGGGAGAGATACGAGCAGTACTTC. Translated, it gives CAQGERYEQYF.

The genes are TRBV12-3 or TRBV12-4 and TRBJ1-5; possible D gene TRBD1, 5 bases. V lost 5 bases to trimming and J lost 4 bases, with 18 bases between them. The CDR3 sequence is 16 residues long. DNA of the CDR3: TGTGCCAGCAGTGGGGCAGGGACCGTCAGGAATCAGCCCCAGCATTTT. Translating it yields CASSGAGTVRNQPQHF.

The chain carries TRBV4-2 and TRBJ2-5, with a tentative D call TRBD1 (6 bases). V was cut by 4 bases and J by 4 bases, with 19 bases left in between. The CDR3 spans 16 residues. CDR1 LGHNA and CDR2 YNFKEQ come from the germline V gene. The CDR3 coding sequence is TGTGCCAGCAGCCTCCACTTAGCTGGGGGCCCAGAGACCCAGTACTTC. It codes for CASSLHLAGGPETQYF.

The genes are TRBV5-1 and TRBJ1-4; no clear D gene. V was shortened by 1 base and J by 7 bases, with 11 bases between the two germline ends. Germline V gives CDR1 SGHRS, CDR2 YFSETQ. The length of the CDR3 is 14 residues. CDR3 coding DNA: TGCGCCAGCAGCTTGCGAAGCCTTGGTGAAAAACTGTTTTTT. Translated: CASSLRSLGEKLFF.

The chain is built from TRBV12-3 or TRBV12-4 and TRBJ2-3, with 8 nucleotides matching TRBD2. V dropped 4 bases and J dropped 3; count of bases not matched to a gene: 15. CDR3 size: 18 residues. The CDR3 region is CASSSGQSAGGRTDTQYF. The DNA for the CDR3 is TGTGCCAGCAGTTCAGGGCAATCGGCGGGGGGCCGTACAGATACGCAGTATTTT.

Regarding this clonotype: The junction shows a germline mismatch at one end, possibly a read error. The CDR3 DNA reads TGCGCCAGCAGCGAAGAGCCTAGCGGGGGACTTTACAATGAGCAGTTCTTC. It specifies CASSEEPSGGLYNEQFF. This chain joins TRBV4-1 and TRBJ2-1, with 10 bases matching TRBD2. From germline, CDR1 is MGHRA and CDR2 YSYEKL. The CDR3 contains 17 residues.

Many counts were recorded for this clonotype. The CDR3 DNA is TGTGCCAGCAGCTCCCATTCTGGGGCCAACGTCCTGACTTTC. This sequence encodes CASSSHSGANVLTF. The chain links TRBV7-2 to TRBJ2-6; D is uncertain. This CDR3 contains 14 residues. Deletions cut 4 bases from V and 1 base from J, with 5 bases between. Germline CDR1 and CDR2: SGHTA and FQGNSA.

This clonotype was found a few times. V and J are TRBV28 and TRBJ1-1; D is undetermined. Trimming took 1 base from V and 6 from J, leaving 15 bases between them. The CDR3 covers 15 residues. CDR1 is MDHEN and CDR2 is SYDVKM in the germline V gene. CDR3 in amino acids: CASSLSVVGDPEAFF. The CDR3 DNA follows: TGTGCCAGCAGTTTATCGGTTGTGGGCGACCCTGAAGCTTTCTTT.

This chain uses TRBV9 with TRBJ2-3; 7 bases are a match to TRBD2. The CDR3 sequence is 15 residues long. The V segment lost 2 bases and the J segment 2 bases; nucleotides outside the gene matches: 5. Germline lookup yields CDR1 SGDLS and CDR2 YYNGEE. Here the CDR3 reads CASSVASGSTDTQYF. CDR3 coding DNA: TGTGCCAGCAGCGTCGCTAGCGGATCCACAGATACGCAGTATTTT.

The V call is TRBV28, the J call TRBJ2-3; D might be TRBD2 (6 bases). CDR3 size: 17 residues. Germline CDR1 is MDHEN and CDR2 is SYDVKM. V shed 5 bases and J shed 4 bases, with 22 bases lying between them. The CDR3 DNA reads TGTGCCAGCAGTCCCTCGGTGTTTGCGGGGACCGCAGATACGCAGTATTTT. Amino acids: CASSPSVFAGTADTQYF.

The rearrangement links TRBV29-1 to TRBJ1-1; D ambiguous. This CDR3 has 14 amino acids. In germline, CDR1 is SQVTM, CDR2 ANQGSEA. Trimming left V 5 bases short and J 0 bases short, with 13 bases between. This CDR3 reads CSVLIFRVNTEAFF. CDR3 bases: TGCAGCGTTCTAATATTTAGGGTGAACACTGAAGCTTTCTTT.

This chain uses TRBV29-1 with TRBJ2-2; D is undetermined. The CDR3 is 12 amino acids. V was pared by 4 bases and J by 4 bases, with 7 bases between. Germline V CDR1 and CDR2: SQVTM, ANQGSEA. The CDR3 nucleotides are TGCAGCGTTGTTGAGCCCACCGGGGAGCTGTTTTTT. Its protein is CSVVEPTGELFF.

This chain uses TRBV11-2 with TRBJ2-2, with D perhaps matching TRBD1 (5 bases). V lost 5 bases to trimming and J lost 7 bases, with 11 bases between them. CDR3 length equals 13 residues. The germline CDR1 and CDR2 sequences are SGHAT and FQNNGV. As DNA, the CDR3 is TGTGCCAGCAGCCCAGGGCCAGACGGGGAGCTGTTTTTT. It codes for CASSPGPDGELFF.

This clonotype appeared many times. The CDR3 sequence: CASSLEGAGGQDTQYF. The CDR3 coding sequence is TGTGCCAGCAGCTTGGAAGGAGCGGGGGGGCAAGATACGCAGTATTTT. V gene TRBV7-8 combines with J gene TRBJ2-3, with 10 nucleotides matching TRBD2. The ends lost 3 bases at V and 5 bases at J; junction bases unmatched: 8. The germline V gene encodes CDR1 SGHVS and CDR2 FQNEAQ. This CDR3 region has 16 residues. The full variable domain, in which reference TRBV7-8 and TRBJ2-3 provide the parts outside the CDR3, is GAGVSQSPRYKVAKRGQDVALRCDPISGHVSLFWYQQALGQGPEFLTYFQNEAQLDKSGLPSDRFFAERPEGSVSTLKIQRTQQEDSAVYLCASSLEGAGGQDTQYFGPGTRLTVL.

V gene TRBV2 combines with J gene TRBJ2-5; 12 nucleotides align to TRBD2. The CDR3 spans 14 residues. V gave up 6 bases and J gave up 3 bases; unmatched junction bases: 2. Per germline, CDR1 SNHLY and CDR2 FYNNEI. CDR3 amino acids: CASRRTSGEETQYF. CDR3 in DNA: TGTGCCAGCAGAAGGACTAGCGGGGAAGAGACCCAGTACTTC.

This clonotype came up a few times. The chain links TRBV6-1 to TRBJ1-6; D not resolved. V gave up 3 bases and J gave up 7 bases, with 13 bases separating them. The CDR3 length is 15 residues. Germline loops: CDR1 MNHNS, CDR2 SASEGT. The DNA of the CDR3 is TGTGCCAGCAGTGACTATTCCCGTCTGAATTCACCCCTCCACTTT. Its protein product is CASSDYSRLNSPLHF.

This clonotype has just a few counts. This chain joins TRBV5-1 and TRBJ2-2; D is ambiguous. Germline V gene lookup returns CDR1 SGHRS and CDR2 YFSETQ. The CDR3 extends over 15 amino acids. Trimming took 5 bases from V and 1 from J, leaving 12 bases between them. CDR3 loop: CASRGSPQNTGELFF. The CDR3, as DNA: TGCGCCAGCAGGGGCAGTCCTCAGAACACCGGGGAGCTGTTTTTT.

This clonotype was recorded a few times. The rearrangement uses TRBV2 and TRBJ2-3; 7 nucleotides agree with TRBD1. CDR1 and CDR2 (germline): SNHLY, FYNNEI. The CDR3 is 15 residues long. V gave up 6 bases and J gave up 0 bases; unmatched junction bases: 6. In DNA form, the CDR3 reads TGTGCCAGCAGGGTAGGGGGCACGAGCACAGATACGCAGTATTTT. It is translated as CASRVGGTSTDTQYF.

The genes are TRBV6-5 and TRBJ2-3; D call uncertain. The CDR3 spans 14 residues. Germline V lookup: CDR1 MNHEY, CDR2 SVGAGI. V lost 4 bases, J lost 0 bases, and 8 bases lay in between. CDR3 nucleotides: TGTGCCAGCAGTTTCCTCCAGAGCACAGATACGCAGTATTTT. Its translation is CASSFLQSTDTQYF.

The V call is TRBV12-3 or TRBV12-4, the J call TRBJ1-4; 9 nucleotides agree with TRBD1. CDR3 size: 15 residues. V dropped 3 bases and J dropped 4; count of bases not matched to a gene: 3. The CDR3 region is CASSFRQGVNEKLFF. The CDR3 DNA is TGTGCCAGCAGTTTCCGACAGGGGGTTAATGAAAAACTGTTTTTT.

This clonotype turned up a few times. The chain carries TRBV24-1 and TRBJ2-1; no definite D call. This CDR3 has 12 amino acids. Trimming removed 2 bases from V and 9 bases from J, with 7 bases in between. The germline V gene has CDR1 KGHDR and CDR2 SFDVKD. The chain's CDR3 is CATSDSVGEQFF. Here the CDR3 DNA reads TGTGCCACCAGTGATTCTGTGGGTGAGCAGTTCTTC.

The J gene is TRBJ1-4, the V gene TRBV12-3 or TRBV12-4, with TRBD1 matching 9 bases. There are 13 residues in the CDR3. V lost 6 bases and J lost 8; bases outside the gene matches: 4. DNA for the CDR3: TGTGCCAGCAGGGGGACAGGGATGGAAAAACTGTTTTTT. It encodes CASRGTGMEKLFF.

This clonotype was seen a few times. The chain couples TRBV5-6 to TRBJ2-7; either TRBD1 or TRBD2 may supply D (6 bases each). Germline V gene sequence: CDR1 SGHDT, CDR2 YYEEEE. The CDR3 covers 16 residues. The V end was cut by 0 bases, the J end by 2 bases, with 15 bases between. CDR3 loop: CASSLAPGDTTYEQYF. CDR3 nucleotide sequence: TGTGCCAGCAGCTTGGCCCCGGGGGACACTACCTACGAGCAGTACTTC.

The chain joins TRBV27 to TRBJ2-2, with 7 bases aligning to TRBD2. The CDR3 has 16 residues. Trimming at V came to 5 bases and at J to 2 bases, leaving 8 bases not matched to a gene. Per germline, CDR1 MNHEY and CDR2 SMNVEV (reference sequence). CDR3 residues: CASSPGLAVNTGELFF. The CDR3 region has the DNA TGTGCCAGCAGTCCAGGGCTAGCGGTTAACACCGGGGAGCTGTTTTTT.